The 20 T cell receptor beta chains presented below share a single source sample, sequenced in a study of T cell responses to AZD1222 COVID-19 vaccine (dated by TCRdb to about 2021). The time point label of this sample denotes: baseline before first vaccination. The method was the immunoSEQ multiplex PCR assay. TCRdb obtained this table from immuneACCESS and retained in-frame rearrangements with V and J assigned. These tables miss some clones; where compared with another copy, unresolved V genes account for less than half of the shortfall, and the remainder is unexplained. In all, the sample holds approximately 160,000 clones, and more than 85% of those were seen once. 4% to 5.5% of the sample belongs to the ten largest clones. The sample here was peripheral blood, taken on day 0 of AZD1222 vaccination. Every receptor here comes from an adult in good health.

The CDR3 sequence: CASSIGRVGGYTF. The CDR3 region has the DNA TGTGCCAGTAGTATTGGCCGGGTGGGCGGCTACACCTTC. The rearrangement links TRBV19 to TRBJ1-2; D unresolved. Germline V gene lookup returns CDR1 LNHDA and CDR2 SQIVND (reference sequence). Deletions cut 3 bases from V and 8 bases from J, with 13 bases between. The CDR3 covers 13 residues.

The rearrangement links TRBV28 to TRBJ1-1, with TRBD1 matching over 9 bases. V lost 1 base, J lost 3 bases, and 3 bases stayed unmatched. This CDR3 is 15 amino acids long. Germline V gene data show CDR1 as MDHEN and CDR2 as SYDVKM. The chain's CDR3 is CASSLLQGAHTEAFF. Here the CDR3 DNA reads TGTGCCAGCAGTTTATTACAGGGGGCCCACACTGAAGCTTTCTTT.

The chain carries TRBV28 and TRBJ1-1; D is ambiguous. The CDR3 loop spans 16 amino acids. CDR1 and CDR2 (germline): MDHEN, SYDVKM. Trimming shortened V by 1 base and J by 0 bases, and 12 bases separated the two germline ends. This chain's CDR3 is CASSLYPSQLNTEAFF. CDR3 in DNA: TGTGCCAGCAGTTTATACCCGAGCCAGCTGAACACTGAAGCTTTCTTT. Full variable domain (rest looked up from reference TRBV28 and TRBJ1-1): DVKVTQSSRYLVKRTGEKVFLECVQDMDHENMFWYRQDPGLGLRLIYFSYDVKMKEKGDIPEGYSVSREKKERFSLILESASTNQTSMYLCASSLYPSQLNTEAFFGQGTRLTVV.

This clone was recorded once. The chain combines TRBV6-1 with TRBJ1-2, with a weak D call TRBD1 (5 bases). Germline-derived CDR1 and CDR2 are MNHNS and SASEGT. This CDR3 has 12 residues. V shed 2 bases and J shed 8 bases, with 9 bases lying between them. CDR3 DNA sequence: TGTGCCAGCAGTGAACAGGGCGGCGGCTACACCTTC. It encodes CASSEQGGGYTF.

The chain uses TRBV9 and TRBJ1-4, with 8 bases aligning to TRBD1. V was clipped by 5 bases and J by 8 bases; unmatched bases: 11. Germline CDR1 SGDLS, CDR2 YYNGEE. CDR3 length: 15 amino acids. The chain's CDR3 is CASSPSQGAREKLFF. The CDR3 DNA is TGTGCCAGCAGTCCGTCTCAGGGGGCGCGAGAAAAACTGTTTTTT.

This sequence joins TRBV21-1 and TRBJ1-5; no check of the table's D call, TRBD1, against the DNA was made. TRBV21-1 is termed a pseudogene. The CDR3 runs to 16 residues. The CDR3 DNA is TGTGCCAGCATCACAAGTGACAGGGGGCAGGTTCAGCCCCAGCATTTT. This translates into CASITSDRGQVQPQHF.

The CDR3 spells CATSRENGETQYF. The CDR3 nucleotides read TGTGCCACCAGCAGAGAAAACGGGGAGACCCAGTACTTC. The chain couples TRBV15 to TRBJ2-5; D is undetermined. Germline V gives CDR1 LNHNV, CDR2 YYDKDF (reference sequence). The CDR3 has 13 residues. Trimming took off 0 bases at V and 5 bases at J, with 7 bases between the two ends.

Only one count was recorded for this clone. The chain combines TRBV3-1 (or the pseudogene TRBV3-2) with TRBJ1-2; D remains ambiguous. Trimming removed 4 bases from V and 5 bases from J, with 14 bases in between. This CDR3 has 14 amino acids. Germline V gives CDR1 LGHDT, CDR2 YNNKEL (reference sequence). Written as DNA, the CDR3 is TGTGCCAGCAGCCGGACTGGACGGTTTTATGGCTACACCTTC. Its protein is CASSRTGRFYGYTF.

The rearrangement links TRBV7-9 to TRBJ1-4; no reliable D call. The CDR3 totals 16 residues. Germline assignment: CDR1 SEHNR and CDR2 FQNEAQ (reference sequence). V lost 0 bases, J lost 7 bases, and 15 bases lay in between. CDR3 sequence: CASSLARSRGGEKLFF. The CDR3 bases are TGTGCCAGCAGCTTAGCGCGGTCTCGGGGAGGTGAAAAACTGTTTTTT.

V usage is TRBV6-2 or TRBV6-3 and J usage is TRBJ2-1; TRBD2 matches 9 bases. CDR1 and CDR2 (germline): MNHEY, SVGEGT. Losses at the gene ends were 3 bases for V and 8 bases for J; bases not matched to a gene: 8. The CDR3 extends over 15 amino acids. CDR3 in amino acids: CASSYLAGGGDEQFF. CDR3 nucleotide sequence: TGTGCCAGCAGTTATCTGGCGGGAGGGGGTGATGAGCAGTTCTTC.

The rearrangement links TRBV28 to TRBJ2-2, with D uncertain. V dropped 7 bases and J dropped 4 bases, with 19 bases sitting between them. In germline, CDR1 is MDHEN, CDR2 SYDVKM. The CDR3 consists of 16 residues. CDR3 sequence (DNA): TGTGCCAGCACCCCCCGAGGATCCCCACGCACCGGGGAGCTGTTTTTT. Translating gives CASTPRGSPRTGELFF. The variable domain in full, with the rest retrieved from reference TRBV28 and TRBJ2-2, is DVKVTQSSRYLVKRTGEKVFLECVQDMDHENMFWYRQDPGLGLRLIYFSYDVKMKEKGDIPEGYSVSREKKERFSLILESASTNQTSMYLCASTPRGSPRTGELFFGEGSRLTVL.

Here the CDR3 reads CASSPNRGWGTDTQYF. The CDR3 coding sequence is TGTGCCAGCAGTCCCAACAGGGGATGGGGCACAGATACGCAGTATTTT. The gene calls are TRBV28 and TRBJ2-3; 7 bases are shared with TRBD1. The CDR3 is 16 amino acids. In germline, CDR1 is MDHEN, CDR2 SYDVKM. The J segment lost 1 base and the V segment lost 5 bases, leaving 9 bases of the junction unmatched.

The chain combines TRBV9 with TRBJ2-7; D is possibly TRBD2 (6 bases). Per the germline V gene, CDR1 is SGDLS and CDR2 is YYNGEE. Trimming removed 0 bases at V and 1 base at J, with 11 bases between. This CDR3 is built from 15 residues. DNA for the CDR3: TGTGCCAGCAGCGTAGCGGGAGCTTGGTCCTACGAGCAGTACTTC. This sequence encodes CASSVAGAWSYEQYF.

This clone was seen once. V gene TRBV11-2 combines with J gene TRBJ2-2; D possibly corresponds to TRBD1 (6 bases). Trimming took off 0 bases at V and 14 bases at J, with 13 bases between the two ends. The CDR3 has 13 amino acids. Per the germline V gene, CDR1 is SGHAT and CDR2 is FQNNGV. The CDR3 coding sequence is TGTGCCAGCAGCTTAGAGAAAGGGACAAGTCTGTTTTTT. Its translation: CASSLEKGTSLFF.

The V and J genes are TRBV10-2 and TRBJ1-5; D is possibly TRBD1 (6 bases). Per germline, CDR1 WSHSY and CDR2 SAAADI. This CDR3 is built from 13 residues. V was clipped by 5 bases and J by 3 bases, with 8 bases between them. The CDR3 spells CASSTGNNQPQHF. The CDR3 region has the DNA TGCGCCAGCAGTACAGGGAACAATCAGCCCCAGCATTTT.

This rearrangement joins TRBV9 to TRBJ2-2; TRBD2 is a possible D gene (5 bases). The CDR3 contains 14 residues. The V gene lost 0 bases and the J gene lost 4 bases, with 7 bases spanning the gap. CDR1 SGDLS and CDR2 YYNGEE come from the germline V gene. CDR3 bases: TGTGCCAGCAGCGTAGCCCTAGCCACCGGGGAGCTGTTTTTT. It specifies CASSVALATGELFF.

Written as DNA, the CDR3 is TGTGCCAGGAGAGGGGGAGGACTCTCCTACGAGCAGTACTTC. Its protein is CARRGGGLSYEQYF. The chain links TRBV19 to TRBJ2-7; possibly TRBD1 or TRBD2 for D (6 bases each). CDR3 length: 14 residues. V was pared by 9 bases and J by 0 bases, with 15 bases between. CDR1 and CDR2 from the germline V gene are LNHDA and SQIVND (reference sequence).

The CDR3 protein is CASSARTGGRTEAFF. CDR3 nucleotide sequence: TGTGCCAGCTCAGCCCGGACAGGGGGGCGGACTGAAGCTTTCTTT. The rearrangement uses TRBV18 and TRBJ1-1, with 10 bases fitting TRBD1. J lost 5 bases, V lost 5 bases, and 8 bases had no gene match. The CDR3 totals 15 residues. Germline loops: CDR1 KGHSH, CDR2 LQKENI.

The CDR3, as DNA: TGTGCCACCAGCAGAGGGACGCCTAGGGATGAGCAGTTCTTC. Translating it yields CATSRGTPRDEQFF. The genes are TRBV15 and TRBJ2-1; D is undetermined. The CDR3 consists of 14 residues. V gave up 1 base and J gave up 8 bases, with 12 bases separating them. Per germline, CDR1 LNHNV and CDR2 YYDKDF (reference sequence).

Notes on this clone: Other DNA sequences in the same sample also yield this CDR3. The chain joins TRBV3-1 (or the pseudogene TRBV3-2) to TRBJ1-3; weak D call: TRBD1 (5 bases). Germline CDR1 and CDR2: LGHDT and YNNKEL (reference sequence). The V gene lost 0 bases and the J gene lost 2 bases, with 8 bases spanning the gap. The CDR3 runs 15 residues. The CDR3 protein is CASSQDGGPGNTIYF. CDR3 coding DNA: TGTGCCAGCAGCCAAGATGGGGGACCTGGAAACACCATATATTTT.